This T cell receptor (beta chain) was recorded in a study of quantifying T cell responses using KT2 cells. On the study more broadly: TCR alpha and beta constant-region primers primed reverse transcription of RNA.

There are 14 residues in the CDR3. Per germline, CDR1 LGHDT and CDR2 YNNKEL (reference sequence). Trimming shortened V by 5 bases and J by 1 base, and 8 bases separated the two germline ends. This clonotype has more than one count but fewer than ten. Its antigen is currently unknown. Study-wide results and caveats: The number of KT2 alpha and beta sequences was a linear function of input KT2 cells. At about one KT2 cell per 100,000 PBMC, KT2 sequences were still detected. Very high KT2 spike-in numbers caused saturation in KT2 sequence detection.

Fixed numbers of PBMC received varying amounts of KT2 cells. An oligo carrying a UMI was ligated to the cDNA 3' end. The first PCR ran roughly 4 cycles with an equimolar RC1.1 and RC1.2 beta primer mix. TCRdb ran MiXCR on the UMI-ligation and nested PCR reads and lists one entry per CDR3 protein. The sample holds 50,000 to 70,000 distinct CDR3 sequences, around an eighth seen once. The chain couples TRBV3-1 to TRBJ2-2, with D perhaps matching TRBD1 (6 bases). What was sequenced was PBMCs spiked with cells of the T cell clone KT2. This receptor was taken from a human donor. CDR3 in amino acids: CASSRGGNTGELFF. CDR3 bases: TGTGCCAGCAGCAGAGGGGGGAACACCGGGGAGCTGTTTTTT.